A single sample is the source of the 21 T cell receptor beta chains below, sequenced in a study of blood T cell repertoires in COVID-19. Method: immunoSEQ multiplex PCR; TCRdb's copy keeps in-frame clones and lacks some. Seen here are around 250,000 clones, 90% to 95% observed once, and the top ten hold 1.2%. Sequenced material: PBMCs or T cells enriched from blood (not recorded which). The receptors derive from a human donor in a cohort exposed to, infected with or recovered from COVID-19 (not recorded which). The donor label of this sample is uncertain.

The genes are TRBV6-5 and TRBJ1-1, with 10 positions matching TRBD1. V gave up 5 bases and J gave up 4 bases; unmatched junction bases: 4. Germline CDR1 MNHEY, CDR2 SVGAGI. The CDR3 covers 14 residues. The CDR3 reads CASSLRDRGTEAFF. CDR3 bases: TGTGCCAGCAGTCTCCGGGACAGGGGCACTGAAGCTTTCTTT.

The chain combines TRBV11-2 with TRBJ2-7; D is perhaps TRBD2 (5 bases). V shed 2 bases and J shed 0 bases, with 11 bases lying between them. This CDR3 region has 15 residues. Germline assignment: CDR1 SGHAT and CDR2 FQNNGV. CDR3 loop: CASSLYPGSSYEQYF. CDR3 nucleotides: TGTGCCAGCAGCTTATATCCGGGGAGCTCCTACGAGCAGTACTTC.

On this clone: Other nucleotide sequences from this sample produce the same CDR3. CDR3 sequence: CASSLTGNQPQHF. The CDR3 coding sequence is TGTGCCAGCAGCTTAACAGGCAATCAGCCCCAGCATTTT. The rearrangement joins TRBV7-9 to TRBJ1-5; no clear D gene. CDR3 size: 13 residues. Germline CDR1 reads SEHNR; CDR2 reads FQNEAQ (reference sequence). Trimming left V 2 bases short and J 2 bases short, with 4 bases between.

J is TRBJ1-4 and V is TRBV5-1, with a possible D match to TRBD1 (5 bases). Trimming pared 1 base from V and 0 bases from J, leaving 13 bases between. Germline loops: CDR1 SGHRS, CDR2 YFSETQ. The CDR3 spans 17 residues. CDR3 nucleotide sequence: TGCGCCAGCAGCTTGTCTGGACAAACAGCAACTAATGAAAAACTGTTTTTT. Its translation is CASSLSGQTATNEKLFF.

The chain links TRBV6-5 to TRBJ2-1, with D tentatively TRBD2 (6 bases). V was shortened by 7 bases and J by 2 bases, with 12 bases between the two germline ends. Germline CDR1 reads MNHEY; CDR2 reads SVGAGI. CDR3 length: 14 amino acids. For the CDR3, the DNA is TGTGCCAGCACCCCCGGGGGACCCTACAATGAGCAGTTCTTC. It specifies CASTPGGPYNEQFF.

The V gene is TRBV29-1, the J gene TRBJ2-3; 10 bases line up with TRBD2. The V gene end was trimmed by 4 bases and the J gene end by 1 base; junction bases not matched to a gene: 2. CDR1 is SQVTM, CDR2 ANQGSEA, per germline. The CDR3 covers 14 residues. This chain's CDR3 is CSVAGTSGTDTQYF. The DNA for the CDR3 is TGCAGCGTTGCCGGGACTAGCGGCACAGATACGCAGTATTTT.

This clone was seen just once. The chain's CDR3 is CASSQARIRGPYGYTF. CDR3 nucleotides: TGCGCCAGCAGCCAAGCTAGAATCCGAGGCCCCTATGGCTACACCTTC. V and J are TRBV4-3 and TRBJ1-2, with D hard to call. The CDR3 has 16 amino acids. Looked up from germline, CDR1 is LGHNA and CDR2 is YSLEER. Trimming left V 1 base short and J 4 bases short, with 16 bases between.

The chain couples TRBV5-5 to TRBJ2-7; 7 nucleotides line up with TRBD1. Germline CDR1 is SGHKS and CDR2 is YYEKEE (reference sequence). CDR3 size: 14 residues. Trimming at V came to 5 bases and at J to 6 bases, leaving 11 bases not matched to a gene. CDR3 in DNA: TGTGCCAGCAGACGGGACAGCGGAGTTGGCGAGCAGTACTTC. Amino acid sequence: CASRRDSGVGEQYF.

The CDR3 protein is CATRGLAGALGNTGELFF. DNA of the CDR3: TGTGCCACCCGAGGGCTAGCGGGGGCCCTTGGGAACACCGGGGAGCTGTTTTTT. The chain employs TRBV19 and TRBJ2-2, with 10 positions matching TRBD2. V was clipped by 10 bases and J by 1 base; unmatched bases: 15. Germline values: CDR1 LNHDA, CDR2 SQIVND (reference sequence). The CDR3 has 18 residues.

The rearrangement uses TRBV5-5 and TRBJ2-3, with TRBD1 matching 7 bases. CDR1 and CDR2 (germline): SGHKS, YYEKEE (reference sequence). The V segment lost 3 bases and the J segment 6 bases; nucleotides outside the gene matches: 13. CDR3 length: 16 residues. CDR3 nucleotides: TGTGCCAGCAGCTCTCCGGGACAGAAAATAGGGGATACGCAGTATTTT. Protein: CASSSPGQKIGDTQYF.

The chain uses TRBV2 and TRBJ1-1; perhaps TRBD1 as D (5 bases). The germline CDR1 and CDR2 sequences are SNHLY and FYNNEI. Trimming shortened V by 6 bases and J by 4 bases, and 15 bases separated the two germline ends. This CDR3 comprises 14 residues. The chain's CDR3 is CASSSSPGGTEAFF. The CDR3 DNA reads TGTGCCAGCAGCTCCTCCCCGGGGGGCACTGAAGCTTTCTTT. Together with reference TRBV2 and TRBJ1-1, the CDR3 gives the full variable domain: EPEVTQTPSHQVTQMGQEVILRCVPISNHLYFYWYRQILGQKVEFLVSFYNNEISEKSEIFDDQFSVERPDGSNFTLKIRSTKLEDSAMYFCASSSSPGGTEAFFGQGTRLTVV.

J is TRBJ1-6 and V is TRBV5-8; D not certain. This CDR3 is 15 amino acids long. V dropped 4 bases and J dropped 10 bases, with 18 bases sitting between them. Germline assignment: CDR1 SGHTS and CDR2 YDEGEE. CDR3 nucleotides: TGTGCCAGCAGCCTTAAGACGACGGGGTTATCACCCCTCCACTTT. This codes for CASSLKTTGLSPLHF. The full variable domain, rest sourced from reference TRBV5-8 and TRBJ1-6, is EAGVTQSPTHLIKTRGQQATLRCSPISGHTSVYWYQQALGLGLQFLLWYDEGEERNRGNFPPRFSGRQFPNYSSELNVNALELEDSALYLCASSLKTTGLSPLHFGNGTRLTVT.

The chain uses TRBV25-1 and TRBJ1-2; 9 bases align to TRBD1. The CDR3 runs to 16 residues. Germline V gene data show CDR1 as MGHDK and CDR2 as SYGVNS. Unmatched junction bases numbered 8, after V lost 4 bases and J lost 2 bases. The CDR3 nucleotides are TGTGCCAGCAGTGGGGGGATCGGGACAGGGAACTATGGCTACACCTTC. It encodes CASSGGIGTGNYGYTF.

This clone has more than one count but fewer than ten. The V call is TRBV4-2, the J call TRBJ1-1; 7 nucleotides match TRBD1. Trimming cost V 4 bases and J 3 bases; bases outside gene matches: 11. In germline, CDR1 is LGHNA, CDR2 YNFKEQ. This CDR3 is 16 amino acids long. CDR3 sequence: CASSRRDPGTDTEAFF. Written as DNA, the CDR3 is TGTGCCAGCAGCCGGCGTGATCCCGGGACAGACACTGAAGCTTTCTTT.

This clone came up once. The chain has TRBV5-6 and TRBJ2-3; 9 nucleotides align to TRBD1. V dropped 1 base and J dropped 10; count of bases not matched to a gene: 4. Germline CDR1 and CDR2: SGHDT and YYEEEE. The CDR3 is 13 amino acids. The CDR3 nucleotides read TGTGCCAGCAGCTTGCCCGACAGGGGGGCGCAGTATTTT. Translated, it gives CASSLPDRGAQYF.

The chain joins TRBV27 to TRBJ1-1; unclear D gene. Germline CDR1 MNHEY, CDR2 SMNVEV (reference sequence). The CDR3 runs to 14 residues. Deletions cut 0 bases from V and 1 base from J, with 6 bases between. The CDR3: CASSLSRQNTEAFF. In DNA, the CDR3 is TGTGCCAGCAGTTTATCGAGGCAGAACACTGAAGCTTTCTTT.

In nucleotides, the CDR3 is TGTGCCAGCAGCTACCGGGACAGGGGGCTGGGCTACACCTTC. Protein sequence: CASSYRDRGLGYTF. The genes are TRBV7-2 and TRBJ1-2, with TRBD1 matching 12 bases. V lost 4 bases, J lost 8 bases, and 5 bases stayed unmatched. Germline lookup yields CDR1 SGHTA and CDR2 FQGNSA. This CDR3 has 14 residues.

This chain links TRBV4-3 with TRBJ2-2; no firm D call. The ends were cut back, 2 bases at V and 0 bases at J, with 7 bases in the middle. Germline V gene lookup returns CDR1 LGHNA and CDR2 YSLEER. The CDR3 consists of 15 residues. DNA for the CDR3: TGCGCCAGCAGCCAACACATCGCGAACACCGGGGAGCTGTTTTTT. It yields the protein CASSQHIANTGELFF.

The V and J genes are TRBV20-1 and TRBJ1-5, with 7 nucleotides matching TRBD1. CDR1 is DFQATT, CDR2 SNEGSKA, per germline (reference sequence). V lost 3 bases and J lost 4; bases outside the gene matches: 12. There are 16 residues in the CDR3. CDR3 bases: TGCAGTGCTAGTTCGACCGGGACAGCCTTTAATCAGCCCCAGCATTTT. Its protein is CSASSTGTAFNQPQHF.

This clone was recorded once. V usage is TRBV11-2 and J usage is TRBJ2-7; 8 bases agree with TRBD1. In germline, CDR1 is SGHAT, CDR2 FQNNGV. The CDR3 length is 15 residues. Trimming at V came to 5 bases and at J to 9 bases, leaving 15 bases not matched to a gene. The CDR3 coding sequence is TGTGCCAGCAGCAAAAGGACAGGGACTTTAGGTTGGCAGTACTTC. Its protein product is CASSKRTGTLGWQYF.

The CDR3 DNA reads TGTGCCAGCAGCAAATTTGGGACAGGGGGCACAGGCTATAATTCACCCCTCCACTTT. This gives the protein CASSKFGTGGTGYNSPLHF. This rearrangement joins TRBV21-1 to TRBJ1-6; the tabulated D call, TRBD1, remains unverified against the DNA. TRBV21-1 is noted as a pseudogene. The CDR3 runs to 19 residues.